These T cell receptor beta chains were read from a single sample in a study of blood T cell repertoires in COVID-19. Clones were read by immunoSEQ multiplex PCR, and TCRdb kept only the in-frame ones, dropping some. The table includes roughly 100,000 clones, approximately 72% detected once. Sequencing was done on a sample of peripheral blood. Every receptor here comes from a woman aged 65 to 85 with acute or convalescent COVID-19. Each CDR3 is given with its conserved first and last residue. Each record gives: J gene, D gene, clone size, V gene, CDR3 protein, CDR3 DNA. The D gene is left open where the match is weak. Only some rows state a clone size, as once, few, many or a class for expanded clones.

j_call: TRBJ1-2
d_call: TRBD1
clone_size: -
v_call: TRBV20-1
cdr3_aa: CSANRGGGYTF
cdr3_nt: TGCAGTGCTAACAGGGGGGGTGGCTACACCTTC

j_call: TRBJ1-1
d_call: -
clone_size: -
v_call: TRBV7-9
cdr3_aa: CASSLAQGQKAFF
cdr3_nt: TGTGCCAGCAGCTTAGCGCAAGGACAGAAAGCTTTCTTT

j_call: TRBJ2-5
d_call: -
clone_size: -
v_call: TRBV6-5
cdr3_aa: CASSSAVQETQYF
cdr3_nt: TGTGCCAGCAGTTCGGCGGTACAAGAGACCCAGTACTTC

j_call: TRBJ2-7
d_call: -
clone_size: -
v_call: TRBV3-1/TRBV3-2
cdr3_aa: CASSQGRSSYEQYF
cdr3_nt: TGTGCCAGCAGCCAAGGGAGGAGCTCCTACGAGCAGTACTTC

j_call: TRBJ1-1
d_call: -
clone_size: -
v_call: TRBV6-2/TRBV6-3
cdr3_aa: CASIPFSGMNTEAFF
cdr3_nt: TGTGCCAGCATCCCTTTCAGCGGCATGAACACTGAAGCTTTCTTT

j_call: TRBJ2-7
d_call: -
clone_size: -
v_call: TRBV5-1
cdr3_aa: CASREDRARAYEQYF
cdr3_nt: TGCGCCAGCAGGGAGGACAGAGCCCGGGCCTACGAGCAGTACTTC

j_call: TRBJ2-1
d_call: -
clone_size: -
v_call: TRBV3-1/TRBV3-2
cdr3_aa: CASSQAHSSYNEQFF
cdr3_nt: TGTGCCAGCAGCCAAGCACACAGCTCCTACAATGAGCAGTTCTTC

j_call: TRBJ2-1
d_call: -
clone_size: -
v_call: TRBV12-3/TRBV12-4
cdr3_aa: CASTKGTSGQFF
cdr3_nt: TGTGCCAGCACCAAGGGAACCAGCGGGCAGTTCTTC

j_call: TRBJ2-7
d_call: -
clone_size: -
v_call: TRBV18
cdr3_aa: CASSPRGDEQYF
cdr3_nt: TGTGCCAGCTCACCACGGGGCGACGAGCAGTACTTC

j_call: TRBJ2-1
d_call: TRBD2
clone_size: few
v_call: TRBV19
cdr3_aa: CASSIAGGVSYNEQFF
cdr3_nt: TGTGCCAGTAGTATAGCCGGGGGGGTCTCCTACAATGAGCAGTTCTTC

j_call: TRBJ1-1
d_call: -
clone_size: -
v_call: TRBV6-5
cdr3_aa: CASSLGRDTEAFF
cdr3_nt: TGTGCCAGCAGTCTAGGGAGGGACACTGAAGCTTTCTTT

j_call: TRBJ2-5
d_call: -
clone_size: once
v_call: TRBV2
cdr3_aa: CASSAGPNAVGTGTQYF
cdr3_nt: TGTGCCAGCAGCGCGGGACCCAACGCCGTCGGGACCGGGACCCAGTACTTC

j_call: TRBJ2-1
d_call: TRBD2
clone_size: few
v_call: TRBV5-1
cdr3_aa: CASSLGSVGGSREQFF
cdr3_nt: TGCGCCAGCAGCTTGGGTTCGGTGGGCGGGAGCCGTGAGCAGTTCTTC

j_call: TRBJ2-5
d_call: -
clone_size: -
v_call: TRBV4-3
cdr3_aa: CASSQGLQLETQYF
cdr3_nt: TGCGCCAGCAGCCAAGGGCTACAGCTGGAGACCCAGTACTTC

j_call: TRBJ1-1
d_call: -
clone_size: -
v_call: TRBV3-1/TRBV3-2
cdr3_aa: CASSQGLNTEAFF
cdr3_nt: TGTGCCAGCAGCCAAGGGCTGAACACTGAAGCTTTCTTT

j_call: TRBJ2-7
d_call: -
clone_size: few
v_call: TRBV6-2/TRBV6-3
cdr3_aa: CASSYLPMSGRSYEQYF
cdr3_nt: TGTGCCAGCAGTTACCTCCCTATGAGCGGGCGAAGCTACGAGCAGTACTTC

j_call: TRBJ2-3
d_call: -
clone_size: -
v_call: TRBV9
cdr3_aa: CASSPRAGTDTQYF
cdr3_nt: TGTGCCAGCAGCCCCCGTGCGGGCACAGATACGCAGTATTTT

j_call: TRBJ1-1
d_call: -
clone_size: -
v_call: TRBV19
cdr3_aa: CASTFSWNTEAFF
cdr3_nt: TGTGCCAGTACTTTTTCGTGGAACACTGAAGCTTTCTTT

j_call: TRBJ2-5
d_call: -
clone_size: -
v_call: TRBV5-1
cdr3_aa: CASSIATTQETQYF
cdr3_nt: TGCGCCAGCAGCATAGCTACGACCCAAGAGACCCAGTACTTC